The clone carrying this TCR beta chain was detected only a few times. What it recognizes is unknown. Profiled with immunoSEQ multiplex PCR; TCRdb holds only in-frame clones, not every one. The sample consists of just under 150,000 clones, 86% of them appearing once. The data were taken from a study of T cell responses to AZD1222 COVID-19 vaccine. The study's findings and limits: Reportedly, nearly half the spike-specific TCRs target unmutated variant regions.

J lost 6 bases, V lost 3 bases, and 5 bases had no gene match. CDR1 and CDR2 (germline): ENHRY, SYGVKD. This CDR3 spans 15 amino acids. Second doses at about 4 or about 12 weeks were pooled. The chain combines TRBV10-3 with TRBJ2-2, with 9 bases fitting TRBD2. Sequencing used peripheral blood, obtained 28 days after the second AZD1222 dose. This receptor was taken from an adult who received the AZD1222 COVID-19 vaccine. The CDR3 is CAISEAGGLPGELFF. The CDR3 DNA follows: TGTGCCATCAGTGAAGCGGGAGGCCTCCCCGGGGAGCTGTTTTTT.